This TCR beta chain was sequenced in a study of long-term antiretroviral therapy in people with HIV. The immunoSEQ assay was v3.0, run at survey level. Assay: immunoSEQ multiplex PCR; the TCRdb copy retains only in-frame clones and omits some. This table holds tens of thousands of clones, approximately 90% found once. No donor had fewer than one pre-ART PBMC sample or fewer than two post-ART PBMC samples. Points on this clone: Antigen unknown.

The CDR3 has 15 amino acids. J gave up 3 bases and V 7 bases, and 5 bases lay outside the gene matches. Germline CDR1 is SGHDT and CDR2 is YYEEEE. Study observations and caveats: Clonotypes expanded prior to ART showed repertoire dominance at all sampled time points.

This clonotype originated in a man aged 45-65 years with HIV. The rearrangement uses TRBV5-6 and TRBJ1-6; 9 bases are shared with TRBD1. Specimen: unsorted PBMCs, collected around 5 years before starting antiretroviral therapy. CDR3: CASEPGQGYNSPLHF. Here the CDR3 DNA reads TGTGCCAGCGAACCGGGACAGGGCTATAATTCACCCCTCCACTTT.